The 15 T cell receptor beta chains below come from one sample, sequenced in a study of graft-versus-host responses after intestinal transplantation. The table came from immunoSEQ multiplex PCR; TCRdb's copy has only in-frame clones and leaves some out. Found here are some 110,000 clones, roughly 90% of them singletons; the top ten hold over 0.7%. Antigens for these TCRs are unknown. Sequences were derived from unstimulated CD4+ T cells sorted from spleen or lymph node cells, sampled before intestinal transplant. The origin of the receptors is a human donor who received an intestinal transplant.

J is TRBJ2-1 and V is TRBV11-2, with D tentatively TRBD2 (5 bases). V was shortened by 3 bases and J by 6 bases, with 15 bases between the two germline ends. Germline V gives CDR1 SGHAT, CDR2 FQNNGV. The CDR3 is 15 residues long. CDR3 sequence: CASSFTGKRSNEQFF. In nucleotides, the CDR3 is TGTGCCAGCAGCTTCACCGGGAAGAGGAGCAATGAGCAGTTCTTC. The full variable domain, its missing parts supplied by reference TRBV11-2 and TRBJ2-1, is EAGVAQSPRYKIIEKRQSVAFWCNPISGHATLYWYQQILGQGPKLLIQFQNNGVVDDSQLPKDRFSAERLKGVDSTLKIQPAKLEDSAVYLCASSFTGKRSNEQFFGPGTRLTVL.

The genes are TRBV11-2 and TRBJ2-1; 9 nucleotides agree with TRBD1. CDR1 SGHAT and CDR2 FQNNGV come from the germline V gene. J gave up 12 bases and V 4 bases, and 10 bases lay outside the gene matches. This CDR3 contains 14 residues. CDR3 amino acids: CASSSLGQGIGQFF. In DNA form, the CDR3 reads TGTGCCAGCAGCTCCCTCGGACAGGGGATTGGGCAGTTCTTC.

This clone was seen a few times. The V gene is TRBV6-1, the J gene TRBJ1-2; D is undetermined. Trimming left V 5 bases short and J 4 bases short, with 11 bases between. CDR3 length: 13 amino acids. The germline gives CDR1 MNHNS, CDR2 SASEGT. The CDR3 region has the DNA TGTGCCAGCAGTACCGCGGACGGCTATGGCTACACCTTC. Translation gives CASSTADGYGYTF.

V usage is TRBV6-7 and J usage is TRBJ2-1; TRBD2 matches at 8 bases. TRBV6-7 is classed as an ORF, of uncertain function. The CDR3 consists of 20 residues. V shed 6 bases, J shed 7 bases, and the junction held 26 bases outside the gene matches. The DNA of the CDR3 is TGTGCCAGCAGCCCTATTACGGAGACGATACCGGGACTAGTCGAAAATGAGCAGTTCTTC. Amino acids: CASSPITETIPGLVENEQFF.

The V call is TRBV6-5, the J call TRBJ2-7, with unresolved D. The CDR3 sequence is 11 residues long. Germline assignment: CDR1 MNHEY and CDR2 SVGAGI. V was trimmed by 4 bases and J by 6 bases, leaving 7 bases between them. The CDR3, as DNA: TGTGCCAGCAGTTCGTACGTCGAGCAGTACTTC. Protein: CASSSYVEQYF.

The V and J genes are TRBV6-1 and TRBJ2-5, with TRBD2 matching over 14 bases. The CDR3 is 17 residues long. The junction had 9 bases not matched to a gene; V was cut back by 4 bases and J by 5 bases. Looked up from germline, CDR1 is MNHNS and CDR2 is SASEGT. In DNA form, the CDR3 reads TGTGCCAGCAGTGTGGCGGGACTAGCGGGAGCTGATGAGACCCAGTACTTC. This sequence encodes CASSVAGLAGADETQYF.

The rearrangement links TRBV5-1 to TRBJ1-1; weak D call: TRBD1 (5 bases). V was shortened by 4 bases and J by 1 base, with 11 bases between the two germline ends. Germline V gene sequence: CDR1 SGHRS, CDR2 YFSETQ. The CDR3 has 14 residues. The CDR3: CASSEGPKNTEAFF. The CDR3 DNA follows: TGCGCCAGCAGCGAGGGACCAAAGAACACTGAAGCTTTCTTT.

This clone has just one count. The chain links TRBV18 to TRBJ2-2, with 11 bases fitting TRBD2. The V gene's germline CDR1 is KGHSH and CDR2 LQKENI. There are 17 residues in the CDR3. With 1 base clipped from V and 5 bases from J, the junction kept 6 bases outside the gene matches. The CDR3 DNA follows: TGTGCCAGCTCACCACTACGCCTAGCGGGAGGTACCGGGGAGCTGTTTTTT. The encoded protein is CASSPLRLAGGTGELFF.

The chain recombines TRBV5-6 with TRBJ2-7, with TRBD2 identical over 7 bases. Germline assignment: CDR1 SGHDT and CDR2 YYEEEE. With V trimmed by 3 bases and J by 2 bases, 5 bases remained unmatched. The CDR3 contains 14 residues. The CDR3 DNA follows: TGTGCCAGCAGCTCCTCGGGGGGAACCTACGAGCAGTACTTC. The encoded protein is CASSSSGGTYEQYF.

This chain connects TRBV19 to TRBJ1-5; 8 bases fit TRBD1. The CDR3 is made up of 14 amino acids. Unmatched junction bases numbered 4, after V lost 3 bases and J lost 6 bases. Germline V gives CDR1 LNHDA, CDR2 SQIVND (reference sequence). The CDR3 loop is CASSIRTGSQPQHF. CDR3 sequence (DNA): TGTGCCAGTAGTATTCGGACAGGGAGTCAGCCCCAGCATTTT.

The chain carries TRBV7-3 and TRBJ2-6; 8 bases agree with TRBD1. Per germline, CDR1 SGHTA and CDR2 FQGTGA. The CDR3 consists of 17 residues. The V and J ends lost 9 bases and 3 bases, in that order; junction bases with no gene match: 13. CDR3 bases: TGTGCCAGTCGCCCGGCAGGGGGCGGGTTTGGGGCCAACGTCCTGACTTTC. Encoded protein: CASRPAGGGFGANVLTF.

The chain uses TRBV5-1 and TRBJ2-5, with no clear D. This CDR3 comprises 13 residues. Deletions cut 0 bases from V and 2 bases from J, with 5 bases between. Germline V CDR1 and CDR2: SGHRS, YFSETQ. CDR3 amino acids: CASSLEIQETQYF. CDR3 in DNA: TGCGCCAGCAGCTTGGAGATACAAGAGACCCAGTACTTC.

J is TRBJ2-5 and V is TRBV5-1, with 8 bases that match TRBD2. The CDR3 spans 13 residues. The ends lost 8 bases at V and 2 bases at J; junction bases unmatched: 5. Germline V CDR1 and CDR2: SGHRS, YFSETQ. This CDR3 reads CASSGGDQETQYF. The CDR3 DNA is TGCGCCAGTTCGGGAGGGGATCAAGAGACCCAGTACTTC.

The rearrangement uses TRBV10-1 and TRBJ2-3, with 8 positions matching TRBD2. The CDR3 is 12 residues long. Germline CDR1 and CDR2: WNHNN and SYGVQD (reference sequence). Trimming removed 4 bases from V and 6 bases from J; junction bases left unmatched: 0. The CDR3 bases are TGCGCCAGCAGTGGGACTAGCGATACGCAGTATTTT. Translating gives CASSGTSDTQYF.

This clone has more than one count but fewer than ten. V gene TRBV12-2 combines with J gene TRBJ2-7; TRBD1, the D gene given by the table, was not confirmed from the DNA. TRBV12-2 constitutes a pseudogene. This CDR3 spans 14 amino acids. CDR3 protein: CASRLGTGGYEQYF. The CDR3 DNA is TGTGCAAGTCGCTTAGGGACAGGGGGCTACGAGCAGTACTTC.